A single sample gave rise to the 10 T cell receptor beta chains below, sequenced in a study of T cells in Graves' hyperthyroidism and ophthalmopathy. RNA transcripts yielded amplified TCR beta CDR3 regions. First-round RT-PCR targeting the TCR CDR3 was performed with the HTBI primer set. One entry per CDR3 protein, called by TCRdb with MiXCR from the multiplex PCR reads. This table holds hundreds of thousands of distinct CDR3 sequences, 14% found once. Sequencing was performed on blood. These receptors were collected from a woman under 30 with Graves' hyperthyroidism.

This clonotype was seen ten or more times. The chain recombines TRBV30 with TRBJ1-1, with unresolved D. CDR3 length: 13 amino acids. Trimming cost V 0 bases and J 0 bases, with 5 bases left between them. Per the germline V gene, CDR1 is GTSNPN and CDR2 is SVGIG (reference sequence). CDR3 nucleotide sequence: TGTGCCTGGAGTGTGAACGTGAACACTGAAGCTTTCTTT. This encodes CAWSVNVNTEAFF.

A few counts support this clonotype. This sequence joins TRBV4-1 and TRBJ1-1; possibly TRBD1 for D (5 bases). With 6 bases removed from V and 0 bases from J, the gap between germline ends came to 14 bases. Looked up from germline, CDR1 is MGHRA and CDR2 is YSYEKL. The CDR3 is 15 amino acids. Here the CDR3 reads CASRGVGGMNTEAFF. The CDR3 DNA sequence: TGCGCCAGCAGGGGGGTTGGGGGGATGAACACTGAAGCTTTCTTT.

This clonotype was counted many times. The V gene is TRBV7-2, the J gene TRBJ2-7; unclear D gene. The CDR3 is made up of 16 amino acids. Trimming took off 1 base at V and 4 bases at J, with 17 bases between the two ends. Germline V gives CDR1 SGHTA, CDR2 FQGNSA. CDR3 sequence (DNA): TGTGCCAGCAGCTTAGACGTGAAGCTTAACTCTTACGAGCAGTACTTC. It encodes CASSLDVKLNSYEQYF. The whole variable domain, filled in from reference TRBV7-2 and TRBJ2-7, reads GAGVSQSPSNKVTEKGKDVELRCDPISGHTALYWYRQSLGQGLEFLIYFQGNSAPDKSGLPSDRFSAERTGGSVSTLTIQRTQQEDSAVYLCASSLDVKLNSYEQYFGPGTRLTVT.

The chain combines TRBV28 with TRBJ2-7; possibly TRBD1 for D (8 bases). V was shortened by 5 bases and J by 5 bases, with 22 bases between the two germline ends. The germline V gene encodes CDR1 MDHEN and CDR2 SYDVKM. The CDR3 length is 16 residues. For the CDR3, the DNA is TGTGCCAGCAGTGACAGGGGACCACTAGCGCCCGACGAGCAGTACTTC. Translating it yields CASSDRGPLAPDEQYF.

This clonotype was found a few times. The CDR3 DNA is TGTGCCAGCAGCGTAGAGGGGGGTCCTTGGGATACGCAGTATTTT. Translating it yields CASSVEGGPWDTQYF. The chain uses TRBV9 and TRBJ2-3; the D gene could be TRBD1 or TRBD2 (6 bases each). Trimming cost V 0 bases and J 6 bases, with 14 bases left between them. CDR3 size: 15 residues. CDR1 is SGDLS and CDR2 is YYNGEE in the germline V gene.

This clonotype was found once. The J gene is TRBJ2-1, the V gene TRBV20-1; D is ambiguous. Trimming took 6 bases from V and 10 from J, leaving 13 bases between them. The CDR3 loop spans 11 amino acids. Germline V gene data show CDR1 as DFQATT and CDR2 as SNEGSKA (reference sequence). CDR3 DNA: TGCAGTGCCACATGGGTGGACGAGCAGTTCTTC. It encodes CSATWVDEQFF.

In this sample, this clonotype turned up many times. This chain uses TRBV20-1 with TRBJ2-7; possibly TRBD2 for D (6 bases). The CDR3 has 12 amino acids. The germline V gene encodes CDR1 DFQATT and CDR2 SNEGSKA (reference sequence). V lost 6 bases and J 4 bases, leaving 13 bases between the germline ends. The CDR3 protein is CSAAGTSYEQYF. The CDR3 DNA is TGCAGTGCAGCCGGGACTTCGTACGAGCAGTACTTC.

V and J are TRBV12-3 or TRBV12-4 and TRBJ1-2; D is possibly TRBD1 (5 bases). The ends were cut back, 6 bases at V and 0 bases at J, with 20 bases in the middle. There are 17 residues in the CDR3. CDR3 in DNA: TGTGCCAGCAGGCGCCTTCTGACAGCCGCAGCTAACTATGGCTACACCTTC. Amino acid sequence: CASRRLLTAAANYGYTF.

This clonotype has just a few counts. The chain employs TRBV7-9 and TRBJ2-5; D unresolved. The V and J ends lost 1 base and 1 base respectively, with 13 bases between them. The V gene's germline CDR1 is SEHNR and CDR2 FQNEAQ (reference sequence). The CDR3 runs to 16 residues. This CDR3 is CASSLGSTSSQETQYF. The CDR3 nucleotides read TGTGCCAGCAGCTTAGGGTCGACCTCGAGCCAAGAGACCCAGTACTTC.

Concerning this clonotype itself: This may stem from a read error, because a much larger clone lies one nucleotide away. The chain links TRBV28 to TRBJ2-7; 8 bases match TRBD2. Germline CDR1 and CDR2: MDHEN and SYDVKM. This CDR3 spans 15 amino acids. Germline trimming cut 6 bases from V and 2 bases from J; bases unmatched to any gene: 9. CDR3 sequence reads: CASSQNSGVPYEQYF. CDR3 bases: TGTGCCAGCAGCCAGAATAGCGGGGTTCCCTACGAGCAGTACTTC.